A selection of T cell receptor beta chains follows, all from one sample in a study of post-analysis software for immune sequencing data. TCRdb reanalysed the PCR reads using MiXCR and keeps one entry per CDR3 protein. Among about 560,000 distinct CDR3 sequences listed, 44% were seen once. Sequencing was done on a sample of blood. These receptors came from a girl between 10 and 17 years old with multiple sclerosis. Each CDR3 is given with its conserved first and last residue. A D gene is named only where the DNA matches it firmly. Clone size is shown for a subset of rows, as once, few, many or a class of expanded clone.

abundance,v_gene,len,j_gene,d_gene,CDR3nt,CDR3aa
NA,TRBV12-3/TRBV12-4,14,TRBJ2-5,NA,TGTGCCAGCAGTTTACTCAGGGGCCAAGAGACCCAGTACTTC,CASSLLRGQETQYF
few,TRBV7-7,14,TRBJ2-5,NA,TGTGCCAGCAGTCTCGGACCCGGGGGTGAGACCCAGTACTTC,CASSLGPGGETQYF
NA,TRBV24-1,14,TRBJ2-7,NA,TGTGCCACCAGTGATTTGCAACAGGGACCCGAGCAGTACTTC,CATSDLQQGPEQYF
few,TRBV5-1,15,TRBJ2-3,NA,TGCGCCAGCAGCTTGGATAGTAGCGGAGCAGATACGCAGTATTTT,CASSLDSSGADTQYF
few,TRBV2,14,TRBJ1-1,NA,TGTGCCAGCAGTAGAACCCTTGAGAACACTGAAGCTTTCTTT,CASSRTLENTEAFF
few,TRBV7-6,13,TRBJ2-7,NA,TGTGCCAGCAGCTCCTCCGAAGCCTACGAGCAGTACTTC,CASSSSEAYEQYF
NA,TRBV4-1,14,TRBJ1-4,NA,TGCGCCAGCAGCCACGGCCGGGGGGGTGAAAAACTGTTTTTT,CASSHGRGGEKLFF
few,TRBV12-3/TRBV12-4,13,TRBJ2-3,TRBD2,TGTGCCAGCAGTTCGGGACTAGCATATACGCAGTATTTT,CASSSGLAYTQYF
NA,TRBV5-1,14,TRBJ1-2,TRBD1,TGCGCCAGCAGCTTGGCCATACAGGGGAACGGCTACACCTTC,CASSLAIQGNGYTF
NA,TRBV4-1,14,TRBJ2-7,TRBD1,TGCGCCAGCAGTAGGAACAGGGGATCCTACGAGCAGTACTTC,CASSRNRGSYEQYF
few,TRBV7-2,14,TRBJ1-1,NA,TGTGCCAGCAGCCCAACAGGCGTATGGACTGAAGCTTTCTTT,CASSPTGVWTEAFF
NA,TRBV12-3/TRBV12-4,14,TRBJ2-5,NA,TGTGCCAGCAATTCCCTCGGGTGGGCGGAGACCCAGTACTTC,CASNSLGWAETQYF
few,TRBV29-1,13,TRBJ2-5,NA,TGCAGCGTTGAAGAAGATAGGCAAGAGACCCAGTACTTC,CSVEEDRQETQYF
few,TRBV10-3,11,TRBJ1-2,NA,TGTGCCACCGGGCAAGGGTATGGCTACACCTTC,CATGQGYGYTF
few,TRBV12-3/TRBV12-4,15,TRBJ2-7,TRBD2,TGTGCCAGCAGTCCTTTTAGCGGGAGGGCCCACGAGCAGTACTTC,CASSPFSGRAHEQYF
few,TRBV7-2,15,TRBJ2-3,NA,TGTGCCAGCAGCTTAGGGGACTTACACACAGATACGCAGTATTTT,CASSLGDLHTDTQYF
NA,TRBV6-1,13,TRBJ2-7,NA,TGTGCCAGCAGTGAGTCGGGCTCCTACGAGCAGTACTTC,CASSESGSYEQYF
NA,TRBV10-3,13,TRBJ1-2,TRBD1,TGTGCCATCAGGGGACAGGTGGAATATGGCTACACCTTC,CAIRGQVEYGYTF
few,TRBV12-3/TRBV12-4,13,TRBJ1-5,NA,TGTGCCAGCAGCTGGACCGGGTCGGAGCCCCAGCATTTT,CASSWTGSEPQHF
NA,TRBV12-3/TRBV12-4,12,TRBJ1-1,NA,TGTGCCAGCAGTTTGGCCAAGTCCGAGGCTTTCTTT,CASSLAKSEAFF